This T cell receptor beta chain stems from a study of blood T cell repertoires in COVID-19. Study details: Symptom resolution, clearance, or two negative PCRs marked the recovered donors of Cohort 3.

Clones were sequenced by immunoSEQ multiplex PCR, and TCRdb holds only the in-frame ones, with some missing. The sample shows some 200,000 clones, 80% to 90% of them seen only once. V lost 4 bases and J 6 bases, leaving 15 bases between the germline ends. The CDR3 covers 14 residues. Per the germline V gene, CDR1 is MNHNS and CDR2 is SASEGT. This TCR derives from a young man in a cohort exposed to, infected with or recovered from COVID-19 (not recorded which). The sample was PBMCs or T cells enriched from blood (not recorded which). The chain employs TRBV6-1 and TRBJ1-1, with a possible D match to TRBD1 (6 bases). The CDR3 protein is CASSGGGGRPEAFF. The CDR3 nucleotides are TGTGCCAGCAGTGGAGGGGGGGGTAGACCTGAAGCTTTCTTT.